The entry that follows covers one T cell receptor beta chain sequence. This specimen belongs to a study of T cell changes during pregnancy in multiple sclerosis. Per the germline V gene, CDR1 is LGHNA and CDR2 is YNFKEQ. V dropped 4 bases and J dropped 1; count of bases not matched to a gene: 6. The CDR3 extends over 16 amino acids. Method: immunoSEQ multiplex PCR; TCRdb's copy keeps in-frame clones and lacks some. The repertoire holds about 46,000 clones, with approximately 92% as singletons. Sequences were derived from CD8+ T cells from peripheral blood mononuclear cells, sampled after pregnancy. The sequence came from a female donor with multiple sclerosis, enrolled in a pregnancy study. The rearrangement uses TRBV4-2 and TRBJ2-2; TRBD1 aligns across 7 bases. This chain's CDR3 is CASSRPGQMNTGELFF. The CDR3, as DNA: TGTGCCAGCAGCCGGCCGGGACAGATGAACACCGGGGAGCTGTTTTTT.